Listed here is a single TCR beta chain. No antigen is known for it. UMI labels and 5' RACE were used to prepare the TRB cDNA libraries. TCRdb reprocessed the 5' RACE reads; each CDR3 protein has one entry and no DNA is given. This specimen shows about 120,000 distinct CDR3 sequences; the ten leading clones hold nearly 0.5%. This sample stems from a study of CXCR3-negative and CXCR3-positive naive CD8 T cells. General observations from the study: Against CXCR3-negative naive cells, CXCR3-positive naive cells showed more hydrophobic TRB CDR3s. Relative to memory CD8+ cells, whose diversity was much lower, both naive subsets had comparably high diversity.

From germline, CDR1 is LGHDT and CDR2 YNNKEL (reference sequence). This CDR3 region has 15 residues. Sequenced input: naive CXCR3- CD8+ T cells from blood. The subset here: CD45RO-CCR7+CD27+CD95- naive CD8+ T cells lacking CXCR3 (TNR3-). The V and J genes are TRBV3-1 and TRBJ2-3; TCRdb's D gene call, TRBD2, goes unchecked for lack of DNA. This sequence was found in a human donor in good health. Some clones in this sample may be carry-over from other donors' samples. The CDR3 loop reads CANGPGLAGMDTQYF.